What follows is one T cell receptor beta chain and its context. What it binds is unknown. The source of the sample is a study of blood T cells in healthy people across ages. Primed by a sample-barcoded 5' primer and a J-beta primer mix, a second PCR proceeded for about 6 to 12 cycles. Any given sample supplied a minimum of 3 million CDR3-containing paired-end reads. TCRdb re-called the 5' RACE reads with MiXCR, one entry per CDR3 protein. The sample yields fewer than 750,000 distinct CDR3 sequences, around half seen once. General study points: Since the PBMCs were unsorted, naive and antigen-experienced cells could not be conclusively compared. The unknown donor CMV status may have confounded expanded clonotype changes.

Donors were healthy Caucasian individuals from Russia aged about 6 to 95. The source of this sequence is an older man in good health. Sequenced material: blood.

The CDR3 spells CASSPSRTGSVYNEQFF. The CDR3 DNA sequence: TGTGCCAGCAGCCCCTCGAGAACCGGGTCAGTGTACAATGAGCAGTTCTTC. The V gene is TRBV9, the J gene TRBJ2-1; D gene ambiguous. This CDR3 comprises 17 residues. Germline V gene data show CDR1 as SGDLS and CDR2 as YYNGEE. V was trimmed by 4 bases and J by 4 bases, leaving 21 bases between them.